Shown below are 27 T cell receptor beta chains from a single sample sequenced in a study of blood T cell repertoires in COVID-19. TCRdb's table, derived via immunoSEQ multiplex PCR, lists solely in-frame clones and lacks some. The data contain 250,000 to 350,000 clones, more than 75% of them singletons. The sample taken for sequencing was PBMCs or T cells enriched from blood (not recorded which). The source of these receptors is a woman in her twenties or thirties who had recovered from COVID-19.

This sequence joins TRBV14 and TRBJ1-1, with D unresolved. Germline V gene sequence: CDR1 SGHDN, CDR2 FVKESK. The V end was cut by 1 base, the J end by 1 base, with 4 bases between. This CDR3 comprises 13 residues. The CDR3 protein is CASSQGANTEAFF. As DNA, the CDR3 is TGTGCCAGCAGCCAAGGAGCGAACACTGAAGCTTTCTTT.

J is TRBJ2-7 and V is TRBV29-1; 9 nucleotides match TRBD2. The CDR3 loop spans 13 amino acids. The germline V gene has CDR1 SQVTM and CDR2 ANQGSEA. Unmatched junction bases numbered 7, after V lost 4 bases and J lost 6 bases. CDR3 bases: TGCAGCGTTGGTGGCCTAGCGGGGTCCGAGCAGTACTTC. This encodes CSVGGLAGSEQYF.

The CDR3 spells CAAGGQNTGELFF. The CDR3 bases are TGTGCCGCGGGGGGCCAGAACACCGGGGAGCTGTTTTTT. The chain carries TRBV7-9 and TRBJ2-2, with 8 bases matching TRBD2. Losses at the gene ends were 11 bases for V and 1 base for J; bases not matched to a gene: 3. Germline values: CDR1 SEHNR, CDR2 FQNEAQ (reference sequence). The CDR3 loop spans 13 amino acids. The full variable domain, its missing parts supplied by reference TRBV7-9 and TRBJ2-2, is DTGVSQNPRHKITKRGQNVTFRCDPISEHNRLYWYRQTLGQGPEFLTYFQNEAQLEKSRLLSDRFSAERPKGSFSTLEIQRTEQGDSAMYLCAAGGQNTGELFFGEGSRLTVL.

The chain is built from TRBV28 and TRBJ1-1; TRBD1 agrees at 12 bases. Germline CDR1 reads MDHEN; CDR2 reads SYDVKM. The V and J ends lost 5 bases and 8 bases, in that order; junction bases with no gene match: 9. The CDR3 runs to 15 residues. Here the CDR3 reads CASSPSGQGAPEAFF. In DNA, the CDR3 is TGTGCCAGCAGTCCGTCGGGACAGGGGGCTCCCGAAGCTTTCTTT.

The V gene is TRBV11-3, the J gene TRBJ2-5, with D perhaps matching TRBD2 (5 bases). Trimming left V 1 base short and J 5 bases short, with 17 bases between. CDR3 length: 16 residues. Germline lookup yields CDR1 SGHNT and CDR2 YENEEA. For the CDR3, the DNA is TGTGCCAGCAGCTTAGGTCGAGGCAGCGGCGGGGAGACCCAGTACTTC. The encoded protein is CASSLGRGSGGETQYF.

The genes are TRBV5-1 and TRBJ1-2; a possible D gene is TRBD1 (6 bases). This CDR3 spans 13 amino acids. The germline V and J ends were trimmed by 0 bases and 8 bases, with 11 bases remaining between them. Looked up from germline, CDR1 is SGHRS and CDR2 is YFSETQ. The CDR3 protein is CASSLATRGGYTF. The CDR3 region has the DNA TGCGCCAGCAGCTTGGCCACAAGGGGGGGCTACACCTTC.

A single count supports this clone. The chain has TRBV3-1 (or the pseudogene TRBV3-2) and TRBJ2-7, with TRBD2 matching over 9 bases. Germline CDR1 and CDR2: LGHDT and YNNKEL (reference sequence). The trim removed 1 base at V and 3 bases at J, leaving 7 bases unmatched. The CDR3 loop spans 16 amino acids. The CDR3: CASSQVPAGGGYEQYF. CDR3 in DNA: TGTGCCAGCAGCCAAGTACCAGCGGGGGGCGGCTACGAGCAGTACTTC.

V is TRBV24-1 and J is TRBJ2-2; D unclear. Germline V gene sequence: CDR1 KGHDR, CDR2 SFDVKD. This CDR3 has 15 amino acids. V was cut by 4 bases and J by 6 bases, with 14 bases left in between. The CDR3 DNA follows: TGTGCCACCAGTGACCCGGGTAACGGCGCCGGGGAGCTGTTTTTT. Protein product: CATSDPGNGAGELFF.

The chain recombines TRBV29-1 with TRBJ2-5; 8 nucleotides agree with TRBD1. Germline-derived CDR1 and CDR2 are SQVTM and ANQGSEA. V was clipped by 8 bases and J by 5 bases; unmatched bases: 13. This CDR3 is 14 amino acids long. This CDR3 is CSTIRTGIEETQYF. In DNA form, the CDR3 reads TGCAGCACCATCCGGACAGGGATAGAGGAGACCCAGTACTTC. Filled out from reference TRBV29-1 and TRBJ2-5, the complete variable domain reads SAVISQKPSRDICQRGTSLTIQCQVDSQVTMMFWYRQQPGQSLTLIATANQGSEATYESGFVIDKFPISRPNLTFSTLTVSNMSPEDSSIYLCSTIRTGIEETQYFGPGTRLLVL.

V is TRBV25-1 and J is TRBJ2-7; possible D gene TRBD1, 5 bases. CDR1 is MGHDK, CDR2 SYGVNS, per germline. The CDR3 runs to 13 residues. With 6 bases removed from V and 2 bases from J, the gap between germline ends came to 11 bases. The CDR3 DNA is TGTGCCAGCAGAGGCCCAGGGCCCTACGAGCAGTACTTC. Translating it yields CASRGPGPYEQYF.

This chain joins TRBV12-3 or TRBV12-4 and TRBJ1-4, with D possibly matching TRBD1 (5 bases). V was pared by 6 bases and J by 7 bases, with 12 bases between. This CDR3 is 13 amino acids long. The CDR3 nucleotides are TGTGCCAGCAGCCTCCAGGGTGGTGAAAAACTGTTTTTT. As protein: CASSLQGGEKLFF.

The chain joins TRBV4-2 to TRBJ2-7; 9 bases are shared with TRBD1. The V and J ends lost 3 bases and 2 bases, in that order; junction bases with no gene match: 8. The germline V gene has CDR1 LGHNA and CDR2 YNFKEQ. CDR3 length: 16 amino acids. CDR3 DNA sequence: TGTGCCAGCAGCCATTCGACAGGGGGTTTCACCTACGAGCAGTACTTC. Encoded protein: CASSHSTGGFTYEQYF.

This sequence joins TRBV4-3 and TRBJ1-6, with TRBD1 as a possible D gene (5 bases). This CDR3 has 16 amino acids. Germline V gives CDR1 LGHNA, CDR2 YSLEER. Trimming pared 1 base from V and 9 bases from J, leaving 16 bases between. The CDR3 sequence: CASSQGGRGSGSPLHF. The DNA for the CDR3 is TGCGCCAGCAGCCAAGGCGGGAGGGGCAGCGGTTCACCCCTCCACTTT.

The chain links TRBV2 to TRBJ1-5; D not resolved. Trimming stripped 1 base from V and 5 bases from J, with 6 bases between. Germline values: CDR1 SNHLY, CDR2 FYNNEI. The CDR3 runs 13 residues. CDR3 in DNA: TGTGCCAGCAGTGAAGACAGATATCAGCCCCAGCATTTT. Translation gives CASSEDRYQPQHF.

CDR3: CASSQPRERGIYNEQFF. CDR3 in DNA: TGCGCCAGCAGTCAACCCCGGGAACGGGGAATCTACAATGAGCAGTTCTTC. The V call is TRBV23-1, the J call TRBJ2-1; D perhaps matches TRBD2 (5 bases). TRBV23-1 is classed as an ORF, of uncertain function. There are 17 residues in the CDR3. V gave up 2 bases and J gave up 3 bases, with 17 bases separating them.

This chain uses TRBV7-2 with TRBJ2-5; D may be TRBD2 (6 bases). CDR3 length: 16 residues. V lost 2 bases and J 2 bases, leaving 15 bases between the germline ends. The V gene's germline CDR1 is SGHTA and CDR2 FQGNSA. This CDR3 reads CASSLPPMGTQETQYF. CDR3 DNA sequence: TGTGCCAGCAGCTTACCTCCGATGGGGACTCAAGAGACCCAGTACTTC.

The chain recombines TRBV6-1 with TRBJ2-6; D is ambiguous. Germline V gene sequence: CDR1 MNHNS, CDR2 SASEGT. The ends were cut back, 2 bases at V and 0 bases at J, with 5 bases in the middle. The CDR3 has 15 amino acids. CDR3 DNA sequence: TGTGCCAGCAGTGAAACTTACTCTGGGGCCAACGTCCTGACTTTC. Translating gives CASSETYSGANVLTF.

This clone has a single count. The chain combines TRBV7-9 with TRBJ1-1; D not resolved. Germline V gene sequence: CDR1 SEHNR, CDR2 FQNEAQ (reference sequence). The CDR3 extends over 13 amino acids. Trimming took off 1 base at V and 0 bases at J, with 3 bases between the two ends. The CDR3 DNA is TGTGCCAGCAGCTTAGACTTGAACACTGAAGCTTTCTTT. Its translation is CASSLDLNTEAFF.

This clone was counted a single time. The chain uses TRBV9 and TRBJ1-1, with D possibly matching TRBD1 (6 bases). Trimming shortened V by 0 bases and J by 5 bases, and 14 bases separated the two germline ends. The CDR3 has 15 amino acids. CDR1 and CDR2 from the germline V gene are SGDLS and YYNGEE. The DNA of the CDR3 is TGTGCCAGCAGCGTAGAGAGGGGGGGCCCGACTGAAGCTTTCTTT. This translates into CASSVERGGPTEAFF.

The gene calls are TRBV27 and TRBJ2-2; possible D gene TRBD2, 6 bases. This CDR3 has 15 residues. The germline CDR1 and CDR2 sequences are MNHEY and SMNVEV (reference sequence). Trimming removed 3 bases at V and 3 bases at J, with 11 bases between. The CDR3 loop reads CASSFRDSYTGELFF. The DNA of the CDR3 is TGTGCCAGCAGTTTCAGGGACTCCTACACCGGGGAGCTGTTTTTT.

The chain couples TRBV7-7 to TRBJ2-2; TRBD1 aligns across 7 bases. J was trimmed by 8 bases and V by 4 bases; bases with no gene match: 1. This CDR3 spans 12 amino acids. Germline V gene data show CDR1 as SSHAT and CDR2 as FNYEAQ (reference sequence). The CDR3 bases are TGTGCCAGCAGCTCCAGGGGGGGGGAGCTGTTTTTT. Protein: CASSSRGGELFF.

The J gene is TRBJ1-3, the V gene TRBV5-5; D might be TRBD1 (5 bases). Germline V gene sequence: CDR1 SGHKS, CDR2 YYEKEE (reference sequence). Trimming stripped 3 bases from V and 4 bases from J, with 29 bases between. CDR3 size: 20 residues. CDR3 DNA sequence: TGTGCCAGCAGCTCCACCATATCGGGACTCTCCCCACTTGAAGGAAACACCATATATTTT. Translation gives CASSSTISGLSPLEGNTIYF.

This clone was seen only once. The chain carries TRBV5-4 and TRBJ2-7; TRBD1 matches 10 bases. The trim removed 4 bases at V and 7 bases at J, leaving 5 bases unmatched. The CDR3 is made up of 13 amino acids. Per germline, CDR1 SGHNT and CDR2 YYREEE (reference sequence). Here the CDR3 DNA reads TGTGCCAGCAGCCCCCCGGGACAGGGGGAGCAGTACTTC. Translating gives CASSPPGQGEQYF.

The chain is built from TRBV15 and TRBJ1-2, with TRBD1 matching over 7 bases. Germline CDR1 and CDR2: LNHNV and YYDKDF (reference sequence). This CDR3 has 14 amino acids. Losses at the gene ends were 0 bases for V and 7 bases for J; bases not matched to a gene: 5. In DNA form, the CDR3 reads TGTGCCACCAGCAGAGATCTGGCAGGGGGTGGCTACACCTTC. Protein product: CATSRDLAGGGYTF.

V usage is TRBV10-1 and J usage is TRBJ2-3, with 10 bases identical to TRBD2. The CDR3 runs to 14 residues. With V trimmed by 5 bases and J by 4 bases, 3 bases remained unmatched. Germline lookup yields CDR1 WNHNN and CDR2 SYGVQD (reference sequence). CDR3 residues: CASSRSGGADTQYF. CDR3 nucleotides: TGCGCCAGCAGTCGGAGCGGGGGGGCAGATACGCAGTATTTT.

The rearrangement uses TRBV4-3 and TRBJ1-4; 12 bases line up with TRBD1. V lost 5 bases, J lost 6 bases, and 7 bases stayed unmatched. The CDR3 has 16 residues. Germline lookup yields CDR1 LGHNA and CDR2 YSLEER. The CDR3 nucleotides are TGCGCCAGCAGCTCGGGACAGGGGGCGTGGGATGAAAAACTGTTTTTT. Translated, it gives CASSSGQGAWDEKLFF.

This chain connects TRBV28 to TRBJ1-1; maybe TRBD1 (6 bases). Trimming stripped 6 bases from V and 11 bases from J, with 16 bases between. Germline V lookup: CDR1 MDHEN, CDR2 SYDVKM. The CDR3 spans 12 residues. The CDR3 coding sequence is TGTGCCAGCAGCTTAAGACAGGATAGGGCTTTCTTT. Translated, it gives CASSLRQDRAFF.